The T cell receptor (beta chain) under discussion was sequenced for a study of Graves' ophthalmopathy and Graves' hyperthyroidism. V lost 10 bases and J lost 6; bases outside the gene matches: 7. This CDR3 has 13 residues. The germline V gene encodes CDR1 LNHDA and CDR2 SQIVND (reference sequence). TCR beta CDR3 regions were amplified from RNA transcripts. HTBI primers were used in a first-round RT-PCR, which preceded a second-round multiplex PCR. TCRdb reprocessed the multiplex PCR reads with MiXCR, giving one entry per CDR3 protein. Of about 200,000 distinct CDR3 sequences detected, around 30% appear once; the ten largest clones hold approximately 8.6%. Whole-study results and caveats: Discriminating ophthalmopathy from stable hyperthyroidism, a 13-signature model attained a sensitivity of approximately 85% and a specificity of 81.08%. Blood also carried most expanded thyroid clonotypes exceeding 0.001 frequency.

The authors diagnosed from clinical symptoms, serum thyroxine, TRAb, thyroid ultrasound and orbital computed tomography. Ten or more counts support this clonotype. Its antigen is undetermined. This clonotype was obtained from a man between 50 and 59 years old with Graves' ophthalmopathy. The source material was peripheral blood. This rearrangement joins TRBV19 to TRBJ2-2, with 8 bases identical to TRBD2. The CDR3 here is CATSGSWAGELFF. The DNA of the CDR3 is TGTGCCACAAGCGGGAGTTGGGCCGGGGAGCTGTTTTTT.